These 5 T cell receptor beta chains were sequenced from one sample in a study of OX40 agonist ivuxolimab in advanced cancers. Library generation was performed with the immunoSEQ multiplex PCR assay. The clones in this table, taken by TCRdb from immuneACCESS, are in-frame only. Not every clone is retained; where verified, under half of the shortfall comes from an unresolved V gene, and the cause of the rest is unknown. A total of roughly 56,000 clones appear in this sample, around 84% of them only once. The ten largest clones represent about 4.8% of the sample. Source: CD4+ or CD8+ T cells sorted from blood, taken in a trial of the OX40 agonist ivuxolimab. All receptors derive from an adult with an advanced solid tumor such as melanoma, head and neck, liver or kidney cancer.

This clone was observed a handful of times. The chain recombines TRBV20-1 with TRBJ2-7, with a possible D match to TRBD2 (5 bases). This CDR3 is 11 amino acids long. V was pared by 3 bases and J by 7 bases, with 10 bases between. Germline values: CDR1 DFQATT, CDR2 SNEGSKA (reference sequence). This chain's CDR3 is CSASLRREQYF. In DNA, the CDR3 is TGCAGTGCTAGCTTGAGGAGGGAGCAGTACTTC.

This chain uses TRBV18 with TRBJ2-1; D remains unclear. The V gene's germline CDR1 is KGHSH and CDR2 LQKENI. V was pared by 8 bases and J by 5 bases, with 19 bases between. The CDR3 extends over 15 amino acids. The CDR3 is CASTGSPGPHNEQFF. The CDR3 nucleotides read TGTGCCAGCACCGGGTCGCCTGGTCCCCACAATGAGCAGTTCTTC.

J is TRBJ1-1 and V is TRBV29-1; D gene uncertain. CDR1 SQVTM and CDR2 ANQGSEA come from the germline V gene. This CDR3 spans 13 amino acids. The V gene lost 7 bases and the J gene lost 0 bases, with 12 bases spanning the gap. DNA for the CDR3: TGCAGCGGAGCAAAGGGTCTGAACACTGAAGCTTTCTTT. This encodes CSGAKGLNTEAFF.

The V gene is TRBV5-8, the J gene TRBJ2-7; D possibly corresponds to TRBD2 (6 bases). The V end lost 3 bases, the J end lost 5 bases, and 12 bases lay between the germline ends. Germline-derived CDR1 and CDR2 are SGHTS and YDEGEE. The CDR3 is 13 residues long. The CDR3 DNA reads TGTGCCAGCAGCTCCCGGCGGGGACACGAGCAGTACTTC. It specifies CASSSRRGHEQYF.

This rearrangement joins TRBV19 to TRBJ1-1, with 12 bases aligning to TRBD1. Germline loops: CDR1 LNHDA, CDR2 SQIVND (reference sequence). The CDR3 sequence is 18 residues long. The V gene end was trimmed by 6 bases and the J gene end by 2 bases; junction bases not matched to a gene: 13. This CDR3 reads CASSRIPGQGAFNTEAFF. The DNA for the CDR3 is TGTGCCAGTAGCCGGATTCCGGGACAGGGGGCCTTTAACACTGAAGCTTTCTTT.